This TCR beta chain was obtained from a study of early T cells in non-severe SARS-CoV-2 infection. Study information: Sequencing input comprised bulk RNA from unsorted whole blood; chain pairing was not available.

In germline, CDR1 is SQVTM, CDR2 ANQGSEA. This CDR3 contains 13 residues. J lost 5 bases, V lost 2 bases, and 3 bases had no gene match. Researchers attached unique molecular identifiers to individual cDNA molecules. TCRdb reprocessed the 5' RACE reads with MiXCR, giving one entry per CDR3 protein. Here the sample spans 55,000 to 70,000 distinct CDR3 sequences, 9.5% to 15% being singletons. General study findings and limits: VDJdb matching favored anti-spike CD8 responses, missing private and CD4 specificities.

This clonotype appeared a few times. What it binds is not known. This clonotype was sampled from an adult who was a healthcare worker with PCR-confirmed SARS-CoV-2 infection or an uninfected control (not recorded which). The sequenced sample consisted of whole blood. This chain links TRBV29-1 with TRBJ2-3; 8 bases match TRBD2. The CDR3, as DNA: TGCAGCGTTGAAAGACTAGCGAGAGATACGCAGTATTTT. Its translation is CSVERLARDTQYF.